Listed below are T cell receptor beta chains from one sample, sequenced in a study of shared clonotypes between healthy human individuals. Profiling relied on immunoSEQ multiplex PCR, and the TCRdb table lists in-frame clones only, not all of them. The table includes 1 million to 1.2 million clones, 77% detected once. Specimen: memory CD4+ T cells from PBMCs. These receptors originate from a man younger than 35 in good health. Some clones in this sample may be carry-over from other donors' samples. CDR3s leave out the opening cysteine and the closing phenylalanine or tryptophan.

TRBV18	TRBJ2-7	ASSLDLGGQYEQY
TRBV2	TRBJ2-7	ASRDVAYEQY
TRBV7-3	TRBJ2-3	ASSSRRQGDTQY
TRBV27	TRBJ1-2	ASSRHGQGGWNYGYT
TRBV27	TRBJ1-5	ASSRRDNQPQR
TRBV2	TRBJ1-5	ASSGRVPSVQPQH
TRBV9	TRBJ2-5	ASSIRDQETQY
TRBV27	TRBJ2-1	ASSLIVPSEQF
TRBV28	TRBJ1-3	ASSLTNTIY
TRBV6-5	TRBJ1-2	ASSGTANYGYT
TRBV7-6	TRBJ2-7	ASRAVGGEQY
TRBV28	TRBJ1-1	ASIPAGIMNTEAF
TRBV29-1	TRBJ2-7	SVKTGIRYEQY
TRBV18	TRBJ2-7	ASSLKASEQY
TRBV7-9	TRBJ2-7	ASSFGGTSYEQY
TRBV2	TRBJ1-2	ASALSGTGNYGYT
TRBV11-2	TRBJ2-3	ASSLGPGSGKADTQY
TRBV11-2	TRBJ2-1	ASSPLGGRFDNEQF
TRBV27	TRBJ2-2	ASSFPTSGSPGELF
TRBV30	TRBJ1-4	AWSRDTNEKLF
TRBV6-5	TRBJ1-3	ASSRQGAGNTIY
TRBV6-1	TRBJ1-5	ASMEGRNQPQH
TRBV11-1	TRBJ2-7	ASSPTGQTYEQY
TRBV29-1	TRBJ1-4	SVGEGREKLF
TRBV9	TRBJ1-2	ASSESGFSYGYT
TRBV5-6	TRBJ2-2	ASSLYDTGELF
TRBV21-1	TRBJ1-2	ASSSHCLRSGYT
TRBV14	TRBJ2-3	ASSRGTSGSTQY
TRBV30	TRBJ2-1	AWSWGSEQF
TRBV7-9	TRBJ2-2	ASSSRGGELF
TRBV2	TRBJ2-3	ASSDPTSGRGDTQY
TRBV25-1	TRBJ2-2	ASAGTSGRDTGELF
TRBV7-9	TRBJ2-2	ASSWTLHSPGELF
TRBV19	TRBJ1-2	ASSIDRYGGYT
TRBV30	TRBJ1-1	AWSEGFTEAF
TRBV6-6	TRBJ2-1	ASSSYRGTAYNEQF
TRBV5-4	TRBJ1-2	ASSLGGQGLYGYT
TRBV5-1	TRBJ2-1	ASSWGPQVNNEQF
TRBV7-3	TRBJ2-2	ASSTTPGGELF
TRBV20-1	TRBJ2-3	SARLGTSLH
TRBV4-2	TRBJ2-2	ASSQSAGGNTGELF
TRBV5-1	TRBJ2-7	ASSRGTYSTPYEQY
TRBV5-8	TRBJ2-1	ASSLDGTGRNEQF
TRBV29-1	TRBJ1-1	SVHQPLNTEAF
TRBV7-2	TRBJ2-5	ASSLTGYETQY